Listed below are T cell receptor beta chains from one sample, sequenced in a study of shared clonotypes between healthy human individuals. The assay was immunoSEQ multiplex PCR, and TCRdb's table has in-frame clones only and misses some. Here the sample spans 1.5 million to 2.5 million clones, about 95% being singletons. The specimen sequenced was naive CD8+ T cells sorted from blood. Receptor source: a man between 18 and 29 years old in good health. CDR3s include the opening cysteine and the closing phenylalanine or tryptophan. The order of the fields is J gene, V gene, CDR3 protein.

J: TRBJ1-1; V: TRBV30; CDR3: CAWEPGTEAFF
J: TRBJ1-2; V: TRBV5-6; CDR3: CASSLMTANYGYTF
J: TRBJ2-5; V: TRBV7-9; CDR3: CASSLELAGQETQYF
J: TRBJ2-7; V: TRBV6-5; CDR3: CASSYRRGYEQYF
J: TRBJ2-2; V: TRBV7-9; CDR3: CASSPPRPAGELFF
J: TRBJ1-2; V: TRBV7-9; CDR3: CASSLGGTGNYGYTF
J: TRBJ1-1; V: TRBV5-6; CDR3: CASSLGILGLTNTEAFF
J: TRBJ2-7; V: TRBV7-9; CDR3: CASSRQSYEQYF
J: TRBJ2-7; V: TRBV7-9; CDR3: CASSLQSAYEQYF
J: TRBJ2-1; V: TRBV7-9; CDR3: CASSLFEGSYNEQFF
J: TRBJ1-1; V: TRBV7-2; CDR3: CASSLMALMNTEAFF
J: TRBJ1-1; V: TRBV4-1; CDR3: CASDTGQGATEAFF
J: TRBJ1-1; V: TRBV6-1; CDR3: CASSVGVGTEAFF
J: TRBJ1-6; V: TRBV5-6; CDR3: CASSPGTANSPLHF
J: TRBJ2-5; V: TRBV7-2; CDR3: CASSLVGSGRALETQYF
J: TRBJ2-5; V: TRBV7-9; CDR3: CASSLGPAGDQETQYF
J: TRBJ1-3; V: TRBV9; CDR3: CASSAPSVRNTIYF
J: TRBJ1-3; V: TRBV30; CDR3: CAWTRTGDRDTIYF
J: TRBJ2-5; V: TRBV5-1; CDR3: CASSPTGAWETQYF
J: TRBJ2-1; V: TRBV5-4; CDR3: CASSLDAAGGNEQFF
J: TRBJ1-5; V: TRBV28; CDR3: CASVQGPRQPQHF
J: TRBJ2-7; V: TRBV9; CDR3: CASSPGDAYEQYF
J: TRBJ2-3; V: TRBV4-1; CDR3: CASSQEEGGDTDTQYF
J: TRBJ2-7; V: TRBV5-1; CDR3: CASSLSYVSGIPYEQYF
J: TRBJ1-3; V: TRBV7-9; CDR3: CASSEQGNTIYF
J: TRBJ1-1; V: TRBV27; CDR3: CASSSAAETNTEAFF